This T cell receptor (beta chain) was identified during a study of blood T cells in healthy people across ages (dated by TCRdb to between 2014 and 2016). Concerning the study at large: Template switching captured roughly one uniquely barcoded TCR beta cDNA molecule per two T cells in model experiments. To track age-related changes in TCR beta repertoire diversity, the study relied on deep sequencing normalized with unique cDNA molecular identifiers. Four age groups were formed from the donors: young (average roughly 16 years), middle-aged (approximately 40), aged (about 68) and long-lived (about 80). Donors of different ages were randomly distributed across sequencing lanes to avoid experimental bias. For two donors (one aged 18 to 29 and one aged 80 or older), the study analyzed two additional independent replicas of 1 million unique cDNA reads from the same blood draw. The investigation overall reported the following: Bulk unsorted PBMC profiling prevented conclusive comparison of naive and antigen-experienced compartments. There was a strong correlation between observed TCR beta diversity and the percentage of naive T cells measured by flow cytometry. Estimates of total diversity from one million sequenced T cells were regarded as lower bounds and underestimates. Donor CMV infection status was unknown, potentially confounding age-related changes in expanded clonotypes. Compared with the aged group, more naive CD4+ T cells, fewer expanded clones and increased TCR diversity were shown by the long-lived group, suggesting age selection. As age increased, observed TCR beta diversity per million T cells dropped in a roughly linear way, and a significant reduction was already evident by age 40.

Receptor libraries were prepared by 5' RACE. For sequencing, an Illumina HiSeq 2500 was employed. A second PCR of about 6 to 12 cycles was run with a J-beta primer mix and a sample-barcoded 5' primer. A unique molecular identifier was introduced onto each TCR beta cDNA molecule by a template-switch 5' adaptor carrying 12 random nucleotides. Each sample yielded at least 2.5 million CDR3-containing paired-end reads. All of the RNA was converted into first-strand cDNA using the Mint cDNA synthesis kit, with a TRBC-specific oligonucleotide serving as the primer. Following uracil-DNA glycosylase treatment, a first 18-cycle PCR with universal primers M1SS and BC2_uni_R was performed on all cDNA. The published analysis was carried out like this. Normalization of each sample was performed by random selection of 1 million high-quality reads, each carrying a distinct molecular identifier. Instead of being binned into consensus sequences, reads with shared molecular identifiers were discarded. MiTCR, with a Q25 quality threshold and the strictest error-elimination algorithm, was used for CDR3 identification, clonotype clustering and error correction. A nonparametric unseen species model with Euler transformation was used to estimate lower-bound total TCR beta diversity. TCRdb reran the public reads through fastp at Q25 and MiXCR, keeping productive beta chains. Rows matching on CDR3 protein sequence are summarized as one entry with the most common DNA and genes. TCRdb assigned the V and J calls; the authors' analysis was not used. In this sample the table shows approximately 1,000,000 distinct CDR3 sequences, 45% of which occur a single time. Of the sample, 18% is held by the ten largest clones.

The donors were roughly 38 Caucasian individuals from Russia, aged about 6 to 100 years, who were systemically healthy. Each donor gave approximately 9.4 milliliters of peripheral blood, drawn into EDTA-treated Vacutainer tubes. Ficoll-Paque density-gradient centrifugation was used to isolate PBMCs, with at least 6.5 million per sample. Total RNA was extracted from PBMCs with Trizol reagent, with at least 6 micrograms obtained per sample. The percentages of naive CD45RAhigh/CD27high T cells were determined by flow cytometry on a PBMC aliquot from every donor. Only a few counts were recorded for this clonotype. Its cognate antigen has yet to be identified. The record has no base qualities; no much larger clone is one base away. Germline trimming: 3 bases from V, 4 bases from J; junction bases outside gene matches: 9. The CDR3 holds 16 amino acids from the cysteine to the phenylalanine. The DNA shown is the 48-base CDR3, in frame from base 1. Per the germline V gene (reference sequence), MNHEY is the CDR1 and SMNVEV is the CDR2.

This chain is built from TRBV27 and TRBJ2-3; TRBD2 agrees with 8 junctional bases. The sample taken for sequencing was blood. The TCR was taken from a woman aged 55-75 years in good health. The CDR3 reads CASSFPAGGGADTQYF. The DNA is TGTGCCAGCAGTTTTCCTGCGGGAGGTGGGGCAGATACGCAGTATTTT.